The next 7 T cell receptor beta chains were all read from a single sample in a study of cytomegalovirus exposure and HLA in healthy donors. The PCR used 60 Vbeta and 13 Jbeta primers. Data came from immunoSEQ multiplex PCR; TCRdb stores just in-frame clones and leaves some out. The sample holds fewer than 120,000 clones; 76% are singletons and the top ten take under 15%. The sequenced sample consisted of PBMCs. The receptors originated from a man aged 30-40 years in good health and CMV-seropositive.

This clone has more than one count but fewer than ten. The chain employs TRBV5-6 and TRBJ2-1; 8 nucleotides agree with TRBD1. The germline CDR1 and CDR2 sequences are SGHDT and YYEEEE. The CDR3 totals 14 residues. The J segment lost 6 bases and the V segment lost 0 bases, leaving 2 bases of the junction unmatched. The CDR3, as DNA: TGTGCCAGCAGCTTGGGACAGGGGATCAATGAGCAGTTCTTC. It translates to CASSLGQGINEQFF.

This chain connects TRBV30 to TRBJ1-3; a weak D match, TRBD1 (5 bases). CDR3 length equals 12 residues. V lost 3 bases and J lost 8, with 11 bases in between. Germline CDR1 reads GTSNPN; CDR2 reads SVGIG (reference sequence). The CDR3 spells CAWRGLRYTIYF. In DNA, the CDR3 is TGTGCCTGGAGGGGACTGCGGTACACCATATATTTT.

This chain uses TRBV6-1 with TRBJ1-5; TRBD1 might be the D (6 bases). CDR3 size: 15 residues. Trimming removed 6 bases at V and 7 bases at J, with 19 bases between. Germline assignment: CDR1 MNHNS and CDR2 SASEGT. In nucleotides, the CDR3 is TGTGCCAGCAGAGGGGGGGAAAGGGGGAGACAGCCCCAGCATTTT. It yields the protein CASRGGERGRQPQHF.

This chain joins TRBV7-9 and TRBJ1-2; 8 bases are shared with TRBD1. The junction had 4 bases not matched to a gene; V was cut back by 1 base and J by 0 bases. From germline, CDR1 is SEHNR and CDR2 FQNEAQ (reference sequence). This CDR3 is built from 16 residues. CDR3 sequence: CASSLGGTGANYGYTF. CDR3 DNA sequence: TGTGCCAGCAGCTTAGGAGGGACAGGAGCTAACTATGGCTACACCTTC. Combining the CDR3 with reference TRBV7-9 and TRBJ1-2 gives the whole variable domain DTGVSQNPRHKITKRGQNVTFRCDPISEHNRLYWYRQTLGQGPEFLTYFQNEAQLEKSRLLSDRFSAERPKGSFSTLEIQRTEQGDSAMYLCASSLGGTGANYGYTFGSGTRLTVV.

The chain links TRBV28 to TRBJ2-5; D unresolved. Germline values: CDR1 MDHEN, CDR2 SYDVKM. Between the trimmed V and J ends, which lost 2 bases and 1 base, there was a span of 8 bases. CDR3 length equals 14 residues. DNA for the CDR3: TGTGCCAGCAGTTTACGCCTAACCCAAGAGACCCAGTACTTC. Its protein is CASSLRLTQETQYF.

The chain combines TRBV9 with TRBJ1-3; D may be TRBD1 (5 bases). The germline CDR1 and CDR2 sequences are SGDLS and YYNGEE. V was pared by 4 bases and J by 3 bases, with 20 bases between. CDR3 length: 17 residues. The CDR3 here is CASSLGRQGPVGNTIYF. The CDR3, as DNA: TGTGCCAGCAGCCTAGGACGTCAGGGCCCCGTTGGAAACACCATATATTTT.

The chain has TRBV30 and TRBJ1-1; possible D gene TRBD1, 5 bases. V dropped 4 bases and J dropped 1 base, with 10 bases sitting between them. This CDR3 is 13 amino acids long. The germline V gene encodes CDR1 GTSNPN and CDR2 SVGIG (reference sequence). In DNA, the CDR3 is TGTGCCTGGAATCGGGGGGAGAACACTGAAGCTTTCTTT. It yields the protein CAWNRGENTEAFF.